This TCR beta chain was found in a study of tumor-infiltrating lymphocytes in oesophageal squamous cell carcinoma. Germline V gives CDR1 KGHSH, CDR2 LQKENI. The CDR3 contains 15 residues. Details on this clonotype: At one end, the junction sequence differs from germline, possibly due to a read error.

Via MiXCR, TCRdb re-called the PCR reads, giving one row per CDR3 protein. This sample has about 14,000 distinct CDR3 sequences, with about 54% found just once. The sequence came from a male donor with esophageal squamous cell carcinoma. This chain uses TRBV18 with TRBJ1-6; D is undetermined. Sequenced material: esophageal tumor tissue. The CDR3 DNA reads as TGTGCCAGCTCATTTTCTCCGGGAGAGAACAATGAGCAGTTCTTT. The encoded protein is CASSFSPGENNEQFF.